This passage covers 5 T cell receptor beta chains from one sample sequenced in a study of blood T cell repertoires in COVID-19. Using immunoSEQ multiplex PCR, the repertoire was profiled, and TCRdb retains in-frame clones only, with some absent. The table lists approximately 450,000 clones, 85% to 90% of them singletons, with 1% to 1.3% in the top ten. Sample: PBMCs or T cells enriched from blood (not recorded which). The receptors shown here come from a man aged 25-40 years who had recovered from COVID-19.

V gene TRBV5-1 combines with J gene TRBJ2-5; D is unclear. V shed 0 bases and J shed 2 bases, with 11 bases lying between them. CDR3 size: 15 residues. Per the germline V gene, CDR1 is SGHRS and CDR2 is YFSETQ. The chain's CDR3 is CASSLGSAKQETQYF. The CDR3 region has the DNA TGCGCCAGCAGCTTGGGTTCAGCGAAACAAGAGACCCAGTACTTC.

This clone was observed a few times. The J gene is TRBJ2-5, the V gene TRBV7-9, with a tentative D call TRBD1 (5 bases). The V end lost 5 bases, the J end lost 0 bases, and 10 bases lay between the germline ends. Germline lookup yields CDR1 SEHNR and CDR2 FQNEAQ (reference sequence). This CDR3 is built from 14 residues. CDR3 nucleotides: TGTGCCAGCAGCACCTGGACAAACCAAGAGACCCAGTACTTC. Translation: CASSTWTNQETQYF. The variable domain in full, with the rest retrieved from reference TRBV7-9 and TRBJ2-5, is DTGVSQNPRHKITKRGQNVTFRCDPISEHNRLYWYRQTLGQGPEFLTYFQNEAQLEKSRLLSDRFSAERPKGSFSTLEIQRTEQGDSAMYLCASSTWTNQETQYFGPGTRLLVL.

The CDR3 here is CATSLQGEPRNYGYTF. The CDR3, as DNA: TGTGCCACAAGCCTACAGGGGGAACCTAGGAACTATGGCTACACCTTC. The rearrangement joins TRBV2 to TRBJ1-2; 8 bases agree with TRBD1. The J segment lost 2 bases and the V segment lost 10 bases, leaving 15 bases of the junction unmatched. The CDR3 has 16 residues. The germline V gene has CDR1 SNHLY and CDR2 FYNNEI.

The V and J genes are TRBV7-2 and TRBJ1-4; no clear D. This CDR3 has 17 residues. Per the germline V gene, CDR1 is SGHTA and CDR2 is FQGNSA. The germline V and J ends were trimmed by 1 base and 3 bases, with 15 bases remaining between them. The CDR3 nucleotides are TGTGCCAGCAGCTTAGGGTATGGGCAGCCAGCTAATGAAAAACTGTTTTTT. Translated, it gives CASSLGYGQPANEKLFF.

This clone was picked up a small number of times. This chain links TRBV27 with TRBJ1-2; TRBD1 might be the D (5 bases). Germline CDR1 MNHEY, CDR2 SMNVEV (reference sequence). CDR3 size: 15 residues. Trimming stripped 4 bases from V and 5 bases from J, with 17 bases between. The CDR3 protein is CASSYTGGSGYGYTF. In DNA, the CDR3 is TGTGCCAGCAGTTATACCGGTGGTTCAGGGTATGGCTACACCTTC.